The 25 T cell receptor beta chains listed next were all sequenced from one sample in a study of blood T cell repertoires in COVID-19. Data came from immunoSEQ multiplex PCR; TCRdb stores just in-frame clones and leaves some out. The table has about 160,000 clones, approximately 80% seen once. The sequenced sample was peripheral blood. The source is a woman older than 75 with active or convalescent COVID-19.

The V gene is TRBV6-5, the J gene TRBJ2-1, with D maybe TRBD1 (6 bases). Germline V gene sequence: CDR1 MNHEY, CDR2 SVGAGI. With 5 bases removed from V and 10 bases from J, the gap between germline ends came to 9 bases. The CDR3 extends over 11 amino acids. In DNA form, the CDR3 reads TGTGCCAGCAGTAACAGGGAAGAGCAGTTCTTC. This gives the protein CASSNREEQFF.

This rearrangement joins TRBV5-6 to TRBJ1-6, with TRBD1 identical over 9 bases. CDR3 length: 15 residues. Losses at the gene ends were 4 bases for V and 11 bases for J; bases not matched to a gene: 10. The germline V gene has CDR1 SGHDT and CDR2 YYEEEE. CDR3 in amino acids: CASSHGDREKAPLHF. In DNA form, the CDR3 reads TGTGCCAGCAGCCATGGGGACAGGGAAAAGGCACCCCTCCACTTT.

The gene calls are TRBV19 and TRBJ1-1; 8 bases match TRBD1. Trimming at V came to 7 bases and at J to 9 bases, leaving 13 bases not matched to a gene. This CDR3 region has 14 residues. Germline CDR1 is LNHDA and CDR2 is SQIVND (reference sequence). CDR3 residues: CASTLDRERTKAFF. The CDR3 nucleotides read TGTGCCAGTACCCTGGACAGGGAAAGGACGAAAGCTTTCTTT.

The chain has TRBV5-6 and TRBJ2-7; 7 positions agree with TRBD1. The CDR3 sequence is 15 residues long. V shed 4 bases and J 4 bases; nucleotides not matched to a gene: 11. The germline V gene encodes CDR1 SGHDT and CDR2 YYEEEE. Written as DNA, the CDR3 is TGTGCCAGCAGCCGGACAGGCCTCAAGGAGTACGAGCAGTACTTC. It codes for CASSRTGLKEYEQYF.

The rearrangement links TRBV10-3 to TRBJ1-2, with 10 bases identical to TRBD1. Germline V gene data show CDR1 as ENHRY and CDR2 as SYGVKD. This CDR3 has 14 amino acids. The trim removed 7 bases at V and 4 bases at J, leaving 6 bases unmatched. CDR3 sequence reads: CAINSGQGIYGYTF. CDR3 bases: TGTGCCATCAACTCGGGACAGGGGATCTATGGCTACACCTTC.

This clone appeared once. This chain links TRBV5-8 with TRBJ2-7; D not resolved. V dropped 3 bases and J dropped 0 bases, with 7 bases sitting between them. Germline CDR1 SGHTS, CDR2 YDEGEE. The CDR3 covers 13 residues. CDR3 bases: TGTGCCAGCAGCTCCCGGGTCTCCTACGAGCAGTACTTC. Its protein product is CASSSRVSYEQYF.

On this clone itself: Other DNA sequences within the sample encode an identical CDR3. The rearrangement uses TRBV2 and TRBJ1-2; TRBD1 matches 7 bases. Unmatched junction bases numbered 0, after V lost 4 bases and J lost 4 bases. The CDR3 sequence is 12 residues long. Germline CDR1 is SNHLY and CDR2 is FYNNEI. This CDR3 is CASSGTGYGYTF. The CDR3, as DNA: TGTGCCAGCAGTGGGACAGGCTATGGCTACACCTTC.

CDR3 coding DNA: TGTGCCAGCAGCCTCGAAGTAGGACTACCATCCACAGATACGCAGTATTTT. Its translation: CASSLEVGLPSTDTQYF. This sequence joins TRBV5-4 and TRBJ2-3; perhaps TRBD2 as D (6 bases). Per the germline V gene, CDR1 is SGHNT and CDR2 is YYREEE (reference sequence). V lost 4 bases and J 2 bases, leaving 20 bases between the germline ends. The length of the CDR3 is 17 residues.

CDR3 residues: CASSEEQGVREKLFF. The DNA for the CDR3 is TGTGCCAGCAGTGAAGAGCAGGGTGTCCGGGAAAAACTGTTTTTT. The chain recombines TRBV6-1 with TRBJ1-4; D is perhaps TRBD1 (5 bases). Deletions cut 1 base from V and 8 bases from J, with 14 bases between. Germline lookup yields CDR1 MNHNS and CDR2 SASEGT. The CDR3 consists of 15 residues.

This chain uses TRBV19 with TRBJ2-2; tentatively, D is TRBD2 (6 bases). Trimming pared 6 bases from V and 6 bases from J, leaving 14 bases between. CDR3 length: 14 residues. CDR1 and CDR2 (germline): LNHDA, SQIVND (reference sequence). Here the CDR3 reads CASRGSWGAGELFF. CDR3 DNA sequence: TGTGCCAGTAGGGGGTCGTGGGGGGCCGGGGAGCTGTTTTTT.

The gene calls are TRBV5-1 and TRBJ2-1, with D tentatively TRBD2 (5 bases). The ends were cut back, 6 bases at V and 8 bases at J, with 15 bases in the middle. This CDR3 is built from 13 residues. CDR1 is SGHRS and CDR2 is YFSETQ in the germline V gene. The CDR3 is CASTATRLDEQFF. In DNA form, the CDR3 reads TGCGCCAGCACTGCCACTAGACTCGATGAGCAGTTCTTC.

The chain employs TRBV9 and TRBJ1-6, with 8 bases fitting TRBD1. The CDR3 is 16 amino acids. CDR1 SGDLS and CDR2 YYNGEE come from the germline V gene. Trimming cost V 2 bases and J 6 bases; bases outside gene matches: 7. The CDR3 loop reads CASSVRGTGSNSPLHF. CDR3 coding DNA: TGTGCCAGCAGCGTGCGGGGGACAGGAAGTAATTCACCCCTCCACTTT.

In DNA, the CDR3 is TGTGCCAGCTCCCGAGATGGGGGGACTGGAAACACCATATATTTT. Translated: CASSRDGGTGNTIYF. The chain joins TRBV18 to TRBJ1-3; TRBD1 is a possible D gene (5 bases). The length of the CDR3 is 15 residues. Germline assignment: CDR1 KGHSH and CDR2 LQKENI. Trimming stripped 6 bases from V and 2 bases from J, with 14 bases between. The full variable domain, completed using reference TRBV18 and TRBJ1-3, is NAGVMQNPRHLVRRRGQEARLRCSPMKGHSHVYWYRQLPEEGLKFMVYLQKENIIDESGMPKERFSAEFPKEGPSILRIQQVVRGDSAAYFCASSRDGGTGNTIYFGEGSWLTVV.

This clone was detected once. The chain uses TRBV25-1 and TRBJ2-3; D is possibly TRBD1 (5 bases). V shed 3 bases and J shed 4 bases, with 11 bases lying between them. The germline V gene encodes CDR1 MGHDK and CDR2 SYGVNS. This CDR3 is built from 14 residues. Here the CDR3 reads CASSEQGRPDTQYF. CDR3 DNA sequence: TGTGCCAGCAGTGAGCAGGGAAGGCCAGATACGCAGTATTTT. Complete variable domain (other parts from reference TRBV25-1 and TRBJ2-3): EADIYQTPRYLVIGTGKKITLECSQTMGHDKMYWYQQDPGMELHLIHYSYGVNSTEKGDLSSESTVSRIRTEHFPLTLESARPSHTSQYLCASSEQGRPDTQYFGPGTRLTVL.

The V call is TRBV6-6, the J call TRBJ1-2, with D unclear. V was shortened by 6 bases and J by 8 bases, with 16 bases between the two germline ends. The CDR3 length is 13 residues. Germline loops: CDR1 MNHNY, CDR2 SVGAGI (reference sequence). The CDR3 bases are TGTGCCAGCAGCCCTCGTGTTTGGGAGGGCTACACCTTC. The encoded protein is CASSPRVWEGYTF.

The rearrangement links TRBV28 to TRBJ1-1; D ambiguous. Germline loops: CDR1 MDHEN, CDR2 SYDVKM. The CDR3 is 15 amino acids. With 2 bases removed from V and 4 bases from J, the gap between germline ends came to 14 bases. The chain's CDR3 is CASSLRPGVGTEAFF. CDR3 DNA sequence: TGTGCCAGCAGTTTACGCCCGGGAGTAGGCACTGAAGCTTTCTTT.

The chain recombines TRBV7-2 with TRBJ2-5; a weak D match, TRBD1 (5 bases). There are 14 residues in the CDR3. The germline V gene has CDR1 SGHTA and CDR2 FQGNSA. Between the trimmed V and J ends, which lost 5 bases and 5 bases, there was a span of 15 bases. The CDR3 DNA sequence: TGTGCCAGCAGCAATAGACAGCCCGGGGAGACCCAGTACTTC. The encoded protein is CASSNRQPGETQYF.

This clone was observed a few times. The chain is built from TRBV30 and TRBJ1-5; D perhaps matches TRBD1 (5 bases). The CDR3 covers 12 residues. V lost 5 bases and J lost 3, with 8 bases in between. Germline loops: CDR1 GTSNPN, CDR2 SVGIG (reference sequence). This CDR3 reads CAWAGDNQPQHF. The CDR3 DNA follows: TGTGCCTGGGCGGGGGACAATCAGCCCCAGCATTTT.

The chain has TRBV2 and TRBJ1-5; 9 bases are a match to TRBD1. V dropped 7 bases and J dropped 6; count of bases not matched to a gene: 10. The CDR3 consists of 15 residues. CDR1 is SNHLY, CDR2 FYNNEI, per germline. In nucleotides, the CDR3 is TGTGCCAGCAAACCGGGACAGGGCGGGACTCAGCCCCAGCATTTT. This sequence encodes CASKPGQGGTQPQHF. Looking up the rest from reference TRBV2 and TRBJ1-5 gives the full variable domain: EPEVTQTPSHQVTQMGQEVILRCVPISNHLYFYWYRQILGQKVEFLVSFYNNEISEKSEIFDDQFSVERPDGSNFTLKIRSTKLEDSAMYFCASKPGQGGTQPQHFGDGTRLSIL.

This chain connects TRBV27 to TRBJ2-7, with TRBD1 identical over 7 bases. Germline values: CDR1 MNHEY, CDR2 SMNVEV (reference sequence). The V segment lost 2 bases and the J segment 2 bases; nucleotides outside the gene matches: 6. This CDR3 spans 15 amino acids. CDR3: CASSLKRQGAYEQYF. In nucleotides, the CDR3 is TGTGCCAGCAGTTTAAAGCGGCAGGGGGCCTACGAGCAGTACTTC.

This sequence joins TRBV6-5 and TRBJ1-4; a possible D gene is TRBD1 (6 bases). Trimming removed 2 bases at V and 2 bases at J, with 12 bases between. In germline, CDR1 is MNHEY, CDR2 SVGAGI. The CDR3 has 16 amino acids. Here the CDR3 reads CASSYKGGATNEKLFF. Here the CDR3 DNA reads TGTGCCAGCAGTTACAAGGGGGGGGCTACTAATGAAAAACTGTTTTTT.

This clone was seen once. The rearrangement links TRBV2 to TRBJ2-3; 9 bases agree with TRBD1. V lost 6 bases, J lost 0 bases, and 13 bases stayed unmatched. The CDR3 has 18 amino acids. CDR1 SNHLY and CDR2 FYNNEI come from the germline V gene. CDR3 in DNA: TGTGCCAGCAGGGATTCGAGGACAGGGGCCTTTAGCACAGATACGCAGTATTTT. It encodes CASRDSRTGAFSTDTQYF.

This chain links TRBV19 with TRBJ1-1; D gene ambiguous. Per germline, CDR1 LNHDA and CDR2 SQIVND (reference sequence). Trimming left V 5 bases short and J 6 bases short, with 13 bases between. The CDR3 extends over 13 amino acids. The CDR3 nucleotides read TGTGCCAGTAGTGTCAACAGTATCTCTGAAGCTTTCTTT. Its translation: CASSVNSISEAFF.

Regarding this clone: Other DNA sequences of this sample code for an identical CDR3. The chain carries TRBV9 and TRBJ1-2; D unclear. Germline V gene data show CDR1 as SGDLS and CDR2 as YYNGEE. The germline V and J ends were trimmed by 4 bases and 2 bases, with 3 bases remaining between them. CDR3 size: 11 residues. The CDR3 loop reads CASSLNYGYTF. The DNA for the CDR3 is TGTGCCAGCAGCCTCAACTATGGCTACACCTTC.

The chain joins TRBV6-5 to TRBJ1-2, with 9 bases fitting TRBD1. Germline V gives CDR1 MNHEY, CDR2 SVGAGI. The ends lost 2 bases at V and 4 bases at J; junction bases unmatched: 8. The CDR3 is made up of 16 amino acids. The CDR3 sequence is CASSYHNRGRAYGYTF. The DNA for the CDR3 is TGTGCCAGCAGTTACCACAACAGGGGGCGCGCCTATGGCTACACCTTC.